These 15 T cell receptor beta chains were all obtained from the same sample, sequenced in a study of T-cell reconstitution after alpha-beta-depleted transplantation in children. Preparation of the TCRbeta library used unique molecular identifiers. TCRdb processed the PCR reads anew with MiXCR; each CDR3 protein has one entry. The table has hundreds of thousands of distinct CDR3 sequences, roughly a tenth seen once. The sequences come from PBMCs from the stem cell graft donor, collected from the stem cell graft. These receptors all come from a human donor who donated a stem cell graft to a child with acute lymphoblastic leukemia.

Only a few counts were recorded for this clonotype. The chain uses TRBV6-5 and TRBJ1-1, with 7 bases lining up with TRBD1. With 5 bases clipped from V and 6 bases from J, the junction kept 6 bases outside the gene matches. The germline gives CDR1 MNHEY, CDR2 SVGAGI. The CDR3 covers 13 residues. The CDR3 loop is CASSRDRAAEAFF. The CDR3 nucleotides read TGTGCCAGCAGTCGAGACAGGGCCGCTGAAGCTTTCTTT.

This clonotype was found many times. The J gene is TRBJ1-1, the V gene TRBV4-2; no definite D call. Germline assignment: CDR1 LGHNA and CDR2 YNFKEQ. The CDR3 totals 16 residues. V was pared by 6 bases and J by 1 base, with 18 bases between. CDR3 nucleotides: TGTGCCAGCAGTCTTGACTGGGAGACTCAGAACACTGAAGCTTTCTTT. Translating gives CASSLDWETQNTEAFF.

J is TRBJ1-2 and V is TRBV27, with 7 bases identical to TRBD1. CDR1 is MNHEY, CDR2 SMNVEV, per germline (reference sequence). Unmatched junction bases numbered 14, after V lost 6 bases and J lost 1 base. The CDR3 contains 17 residues. CDR3 DNA: TGTGCCAGCAGACCTATTACCCCGACAGGGTTTAACTATGGCTACACCTTC. Its protein is CASRPITPTGFNYGYTF.

This clonotype was seen at least ten times. The chain is built from TRBV12-3 or TRBV12-4 and TRBJ1-4, with D possibly being TRBD1 (6 bases). With 1 base removed from V and 8 bases from J, the gap between germline ends came to 8 bases. The CDR3 extends over 13 amino acids. The CDR3 DNA reads TGTGCCAGCAGTTTAGGTACAGGGGAAAAACTGTTTTTT. Residues: CASSLGTGEKLFF.

This clonotype has more than one count but fewer than ten. The chain links TRBV5-1 to TRBJ2-7; 8 nucleotides line up with TRBD1. Looked up from germline, CDR1 is SGHRS and CDR2 is YFSETQ. V gave up 7 bases and J gave up 6 bases; unmatched junction bases: 3. The CDR3 runs 11 residues. CDR3 residues: CASSTGAEQYF. In DNA, the CDR3 is TGCGCCAGCTCGACAGGGGCCGAGCAGTACTTC.

In its sample, this clonotype was seen a few times. The chain uses TRBV2 and TRBJ1-5; D gene uncertain. The CDR3 extends over 17 amino acids. The germline V gene has CDR1 SNHLY and CDR2 FYNNEI. The V end was cut by 7 bases, the J end by 0 bases, with 19 bases between. In DNA form, the CDR3 reads TGTGCCAGCAACCGGGTCGGGGAACCTAATAGCAATCAGCCCCAGCATTTT. It is translated as CASNRVGEPNSNQPQHF.

The chain couples TRBV9 to TRBJ2-5; 10 bases match TRBD2. The CDR3 is 13 residues long. V lost 0 bases, J lost 9 bases, and 2 bases stayed unmatched. Per germline, CDR1 SGDLS and CDR2 YYNGEE. CDR3 loop: CASSVEAGGPQYF. CDR3 DNA sequence: TGTGCCAGCAGCGTAGAAGCGGGGGGGCCCCAGTACTTC.

This clonotype was recorded at least ten times. The rearrangement uses TRBV11-1 and TRBJ2-7; 7 nucleotides align to TRBD1. Trimming cost V 4 bases and J 7 bases; bases outside gene matches: 13. Germline lookup yields CDR1 SGHAT and CDR2 FQDESV (reference sequence). The CDR3 has 15 residues. CDR3 in amino acids: CASSSAPGGTLEQYF. The CDR3 coding sequence is TGTGCCAGCAGCTCCGCCCCAGGGGGTACGCTGGAGCAGTACTTC.

V gene TRBV7-8 combines with J gene TRBJ2-5, with D perhaps assigned TRBD1 or TRBD2 (5 bases each). The CDR3 sequence is 16 residues long. From germline, CDR1 is SGHVS and CDR2 FQNEAQ. The V end lost 2 bases, the J end lost 4 bases, and 17 bases lay between the germline ends. The CDR3: CASSLRRDAKGETQYF. The CDR3 DNA follows: TGTGCCAGCAGCTTACGCAGGGACGCAAAAGGAGAGACCCAGTACTTC.

This clonotype was observed at least ten times. This chain connects TRBV6-5 to TRBJ1-4; no clear D. The CDR3 length is 13 residues. The germline CDR1 and CDR2 sequences are MNHEY and SVGAGI. Trimming took 0 bases from V and 8 from J, leaving 7 bases between them. Here the CDR3 reads CASSYSGNEKLFF. The CDR3, as DNA: TGTGCCAGCAGTTACTCAGGGAACGAAAAACTGTTTTTT.

The rearrangement uses TRBV27 and TRBJ2-1; 9 positions agree with TRBD2. The germline CDR1 and CDR2 sequences are MNHEY and SMNVEV (reference sequence). The V gene end was trimmed by 2 bases and the J gene end by 4 bases; junction bases not matched to a gene: 12. This CDR3 has 18 residues. The CDR3 region has the DNA TGTGCCAGCAGTTTAGATGCTAGCGGGGCACCGTCGTACAATGAGCAGTTCTTC. It is translated as CASSLDASGAPSYNEQFF.

The rearrangement links TRBV6-1 to TRBJ2-3, with D possibly called TRBD1 or TRBD2 (5 bases each). This CDR3 spans 16 amino acids. The V and J ends lost 5 bases and 2 bases respectively, with 17 bases between them. Germline values: CDR1 MNHNS, CDR2 SASEGT. CDR3 protein: CASSPTGTAPTDTQYF. CDR3 in DNA: TGTGCCAGCAGTCCCACCGGGACCGCACCCACAGATACGCAGTATTTT.

The V and J genes are TRBV6-1 and TRBJ2-7; 10 nucleotides align to TRBD1. This CDR3 contains 16 residues. CDR1 is MNHNS, CDR2 SASEGT, per germline. V was pared by 5 bases and J by 4 bases, with 11 bases of the junction left unmatched. CDR3 DNA sequence: TGTGCCAGCAGTACGGACTCGGGACAGGGGACATACGAGCAGTACTTC. It codes for CASSTDSGQGTYEQYF.

The V gene is TRBV20-1, the J gene TRBJ2-5; perhaps TRBD1 as D (5 bases). V lost 3 bases and J 0 bases, leaving 8 bases between the germline ends. The CDR3 length is 13 residues. In germline, CDR1 is DFQATT, CDR2 SNEGSKA (reference sequence). This CDR3 is CSASGADQETQYF. The CDR3 DNA follows: TGCAGTGCTAGTGGGGCAGACCAAGAGACCCAGTACTTC.

In this sample, this clonotype turned up many times. The rearrangement uses TRBV7-2 and TRBJ2-2; 7 positions agree with TRBD2. Trimming at V came to 4 bases and at J to 5 bases, leaving 13 bases not matched to a gene. The CDR3 runs to 17 residues. Germline V gives CDR1 SGHTA, CDR2 FQGNSA. CDR3 coding DNA: TGTGCCAGCAGCTCGCATTCCCCGGGACTATTAACCGGGGAGCTGTTTTTT. Translated: CASSSHSPGLLTGELFF.